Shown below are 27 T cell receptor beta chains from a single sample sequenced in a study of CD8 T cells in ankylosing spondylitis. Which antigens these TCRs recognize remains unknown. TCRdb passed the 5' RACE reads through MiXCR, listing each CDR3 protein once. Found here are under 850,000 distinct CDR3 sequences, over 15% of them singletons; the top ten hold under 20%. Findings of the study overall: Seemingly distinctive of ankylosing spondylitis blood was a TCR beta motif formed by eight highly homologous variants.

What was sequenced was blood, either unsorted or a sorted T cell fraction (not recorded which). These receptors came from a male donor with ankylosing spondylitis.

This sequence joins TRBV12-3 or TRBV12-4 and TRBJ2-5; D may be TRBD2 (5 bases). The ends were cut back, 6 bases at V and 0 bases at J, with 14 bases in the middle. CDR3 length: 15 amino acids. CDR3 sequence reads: CASSKTIPNQETQYF. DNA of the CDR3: TGTGCCAGCAGCAAGACTATTCCCAACCAAGAGACCCAGTACTTC.

The CDR3 loop is CASSYSGTGGLDTQYF. DNA of the CDR3: TGTGCCAGCAGTTACTCCGGGACAGGGGGTCTAGATACGCAGTATTTT. The rearrangement joins TRBV6-5 to TRBJ2-3; 11 bases are a match to TRBD1. Per the germline V gene, CDR1 is MNHEY and CDR2 is SVGAGI. V lost 0 bases, J lost 5 bases, and 4 bases stayed unmatched. This CDR3 is built from 16 residues.

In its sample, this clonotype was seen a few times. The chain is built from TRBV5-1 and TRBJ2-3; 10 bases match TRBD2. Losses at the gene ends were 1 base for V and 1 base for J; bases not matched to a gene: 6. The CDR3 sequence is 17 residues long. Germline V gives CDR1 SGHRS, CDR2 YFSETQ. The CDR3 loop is CASSLSGGAGGTDTQYF. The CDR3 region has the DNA TGCGCCAGCAGCTTGAGCGGGGGGGCCGGCGGCACAGATACGCAGTATTTT.

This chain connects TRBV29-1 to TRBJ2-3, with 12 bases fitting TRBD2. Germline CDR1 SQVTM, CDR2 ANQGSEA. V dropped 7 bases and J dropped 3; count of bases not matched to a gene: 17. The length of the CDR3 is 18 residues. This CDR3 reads CSAATSGRVSAATDTQYF. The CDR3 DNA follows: TGCAGCGCAGCGACTAGCGGGAGAGTTTCCGCGGCAACAGATACGCAGTATTTT.

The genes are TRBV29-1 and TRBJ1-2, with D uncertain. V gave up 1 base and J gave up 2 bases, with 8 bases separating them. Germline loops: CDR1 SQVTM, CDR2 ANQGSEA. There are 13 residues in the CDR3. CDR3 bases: TGCAGCGTTGAAGTAACAGAAAACTATGGCTACACCTTC. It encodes CSVEVTENYGYTF.

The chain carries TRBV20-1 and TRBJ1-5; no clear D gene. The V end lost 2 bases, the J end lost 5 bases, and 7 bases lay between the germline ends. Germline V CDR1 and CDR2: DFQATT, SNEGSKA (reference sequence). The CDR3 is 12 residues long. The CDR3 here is CSARRADQPQHF. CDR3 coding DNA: TGCAGTGCTAGACGGGCAGATCAGCCCCAGCATTTT.

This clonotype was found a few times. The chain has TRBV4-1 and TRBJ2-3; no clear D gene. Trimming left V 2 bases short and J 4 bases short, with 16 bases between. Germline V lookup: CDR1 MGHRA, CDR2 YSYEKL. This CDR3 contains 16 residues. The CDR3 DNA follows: TGCGCCAGCAGCCAAAGACAAAGCTCCTCCTCAGATACGCAGTATTTT. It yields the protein CASSQRQSSSSDTQYF.

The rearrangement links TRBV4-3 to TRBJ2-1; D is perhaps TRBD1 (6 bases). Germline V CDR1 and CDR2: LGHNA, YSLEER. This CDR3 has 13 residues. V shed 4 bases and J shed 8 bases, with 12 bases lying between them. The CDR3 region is CASSPTGIHEQFF. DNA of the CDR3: TGCGCCAGCAGCCCTACAGGGATACATGAGCAGTTCTTC.

The CDR3 protein is CASSQGTGSNTGELFF. The CDR3 coding sequence is TGCGCCAGCAGCCAAGGGACAGGATCGAACACCGGGGAGCTGTTTTTT. V is TRBV4-3 and J is TRBJ2-2; TRBD1 matches at 7 bases. CDR3 length equals 16 residues. With 1 base clipped from V and 0 bases from J, the junction kept 2 bases outside the gene matches. CDR1 is LGHNA and CDR2 is YSLEER in the germline V gene.

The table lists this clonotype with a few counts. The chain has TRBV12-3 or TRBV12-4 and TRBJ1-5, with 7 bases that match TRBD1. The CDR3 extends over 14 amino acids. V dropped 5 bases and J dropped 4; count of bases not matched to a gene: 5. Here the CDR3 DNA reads TGTGCCAGCAGTAACCGACAGGGTAATCAGCCCCAGCATTTT. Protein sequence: CASSNRQGNQPQHF.

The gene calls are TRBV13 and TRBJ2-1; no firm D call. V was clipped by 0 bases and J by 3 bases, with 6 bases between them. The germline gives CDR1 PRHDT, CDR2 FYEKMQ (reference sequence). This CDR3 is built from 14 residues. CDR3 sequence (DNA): TGTGCCAGCAGCTTAGGCTTCCTCTACAATGAGCAGTTCTTC. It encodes CASSLGFLYNEQFF.

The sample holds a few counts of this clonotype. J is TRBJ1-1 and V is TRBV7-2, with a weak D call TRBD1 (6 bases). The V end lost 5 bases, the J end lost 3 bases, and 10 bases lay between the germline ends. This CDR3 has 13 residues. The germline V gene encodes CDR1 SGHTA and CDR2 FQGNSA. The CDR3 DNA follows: TGTGCCAGCAGCAAGGGGGGCTACACTGAAGCTTTCTTT. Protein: CASSKGGYTEAFF.

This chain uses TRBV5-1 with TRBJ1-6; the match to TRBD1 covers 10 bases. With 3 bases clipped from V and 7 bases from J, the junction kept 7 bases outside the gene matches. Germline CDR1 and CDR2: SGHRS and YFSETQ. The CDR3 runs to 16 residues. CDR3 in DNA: TGCGCCAGCAGCTCCGGGACAGGGGAAAGAAATTCACCCCTCCACTTT. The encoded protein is CASSSGTGERNSPLHF.

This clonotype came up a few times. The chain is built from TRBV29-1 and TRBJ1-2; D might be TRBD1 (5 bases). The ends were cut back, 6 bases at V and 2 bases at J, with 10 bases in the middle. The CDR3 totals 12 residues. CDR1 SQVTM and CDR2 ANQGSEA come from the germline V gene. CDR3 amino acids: CSVLTENYGYTF. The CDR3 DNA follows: TGCAGCGTCTTGACAGAAAACTATGGCTACACCTTC.

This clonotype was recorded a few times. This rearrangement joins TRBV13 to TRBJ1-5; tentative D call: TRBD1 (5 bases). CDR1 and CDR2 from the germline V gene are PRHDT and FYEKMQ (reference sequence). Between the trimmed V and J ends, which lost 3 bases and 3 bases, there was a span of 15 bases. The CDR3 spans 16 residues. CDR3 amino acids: CASSFRRQSNNQPQHF. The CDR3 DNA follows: TGTGCCAGCAGCTTTCGTCGACAGAGCAACAATCAGCCCCAGCATTTT.

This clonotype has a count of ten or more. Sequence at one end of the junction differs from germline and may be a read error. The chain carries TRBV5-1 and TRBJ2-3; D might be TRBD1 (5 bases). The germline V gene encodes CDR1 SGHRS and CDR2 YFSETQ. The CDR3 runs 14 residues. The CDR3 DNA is TGTGCCAGCAGTTTTCAGGGTAGCACAGATACGCAGTATTTT. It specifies CASSFQGSTDTQYF. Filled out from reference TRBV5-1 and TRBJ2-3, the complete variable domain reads KAGVTQTPRYLIKTRGQQVTLSCSPISGHRSVSWYQQTPGQGLQFLFEYFSETQRNKGNFPGRFSGRQFSNSRSEMNVSTLELGDSALYLCASSFQGSTDTQYFGPGTRLTVL.

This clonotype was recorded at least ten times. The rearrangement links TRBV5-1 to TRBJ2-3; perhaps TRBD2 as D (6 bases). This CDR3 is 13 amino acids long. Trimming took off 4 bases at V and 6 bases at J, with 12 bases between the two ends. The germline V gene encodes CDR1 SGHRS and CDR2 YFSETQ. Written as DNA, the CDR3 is TGCGCCAGCAGCATGACTAGTTCCGATACGCAGTATTTT. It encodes CASSMTSSDTQYF.

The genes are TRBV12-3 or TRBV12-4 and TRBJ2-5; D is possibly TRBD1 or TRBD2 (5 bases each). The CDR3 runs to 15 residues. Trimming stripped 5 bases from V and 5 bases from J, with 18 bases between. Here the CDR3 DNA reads TGTGCCAGCAGTCCGGGACCTCAATGGGGGGAGACCCAGTACTTC. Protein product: CASSPGPQWGETQYF.

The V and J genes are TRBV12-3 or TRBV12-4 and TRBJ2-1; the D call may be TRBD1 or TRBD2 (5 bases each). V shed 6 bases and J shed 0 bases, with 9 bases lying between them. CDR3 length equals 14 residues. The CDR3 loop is CASRGPFSYNEQFF. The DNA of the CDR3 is TGTGCCAGCAGGGGACCGTTCTCCTACAATGAGCAGTTCTTC.

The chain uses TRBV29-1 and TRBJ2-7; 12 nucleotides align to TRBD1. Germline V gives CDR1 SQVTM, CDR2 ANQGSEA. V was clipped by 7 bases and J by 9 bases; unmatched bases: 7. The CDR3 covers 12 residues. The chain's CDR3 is CSATGQGATQYF. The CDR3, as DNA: TGCAGCGCTACGGGACAGGGGGCAACGCAGTACTTC.

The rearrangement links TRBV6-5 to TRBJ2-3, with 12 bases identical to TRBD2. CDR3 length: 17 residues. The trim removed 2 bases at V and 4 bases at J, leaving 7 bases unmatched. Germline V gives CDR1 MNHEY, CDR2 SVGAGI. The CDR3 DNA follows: TGTGCCAGCAGTTACGTTGGTCTAGCGGGGGGGGCAGATACGCAGTATTTT. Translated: CASSYVGLAGGADTQYF.

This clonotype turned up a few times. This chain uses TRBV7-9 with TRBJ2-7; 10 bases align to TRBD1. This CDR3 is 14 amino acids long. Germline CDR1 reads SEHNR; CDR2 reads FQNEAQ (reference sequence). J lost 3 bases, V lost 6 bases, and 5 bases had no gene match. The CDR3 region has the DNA TGTGCCAGCAGTCACCGGGACAGGGGCTACGAGCAGTACTTC. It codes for CASSHRDRGYEQYF.

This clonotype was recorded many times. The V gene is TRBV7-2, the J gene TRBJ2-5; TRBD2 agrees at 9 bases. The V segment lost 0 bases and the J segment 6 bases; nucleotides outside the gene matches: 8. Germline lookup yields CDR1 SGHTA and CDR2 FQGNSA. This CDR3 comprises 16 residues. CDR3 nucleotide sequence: TGTGCCAGCAGCTTAGCGACTAGCGGAGGAGGAAAGACCCAGTACTTC. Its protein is CASSLATSGGGKTQYF.

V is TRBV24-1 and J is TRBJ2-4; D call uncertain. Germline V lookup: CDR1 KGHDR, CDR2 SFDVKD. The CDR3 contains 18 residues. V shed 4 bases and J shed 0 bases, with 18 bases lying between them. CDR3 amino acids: CATSEPMRTVIAKNIQYF. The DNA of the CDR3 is TGTGCCACCAGTGAGCCCATGAGGACGGTCATAGCCAAAAACATTCAGTACTTC.

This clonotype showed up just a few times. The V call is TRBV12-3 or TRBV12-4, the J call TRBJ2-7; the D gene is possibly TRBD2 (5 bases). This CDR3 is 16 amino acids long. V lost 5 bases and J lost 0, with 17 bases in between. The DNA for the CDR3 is TGTGCCAGCAGTCCCGTTTCAGGACTTAGCTCCTACGAGCAGTACTTC. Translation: CASSPVSGLSSYEQYF.

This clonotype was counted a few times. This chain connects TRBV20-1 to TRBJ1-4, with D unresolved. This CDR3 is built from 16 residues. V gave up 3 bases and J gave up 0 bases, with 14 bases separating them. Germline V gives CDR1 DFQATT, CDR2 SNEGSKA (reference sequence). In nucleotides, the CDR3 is TGCAGTGCTAGGGCCCCGGGGAAACCAACTAATGAAAAACTGTTTTTT. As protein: CSARAPGKPTNEKLFF.

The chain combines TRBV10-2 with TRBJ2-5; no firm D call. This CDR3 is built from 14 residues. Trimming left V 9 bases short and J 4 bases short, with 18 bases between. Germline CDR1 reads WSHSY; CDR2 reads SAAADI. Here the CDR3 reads CASRIAIHGETQYF. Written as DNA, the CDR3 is TGCGCCAGTAGAATAGCCATTCATGGAGAGACCCAGTACTTC.